Each of the 10 T cell receptor beta chains below was sequenced from the same sample in a study of post-analysis software for immune sequencing data. Notes on the study in general: Five TRBV segments, TRBV5-6, TRBV5-1 and TRBV20-1 among them, were found more frequent in patients than controls.

The antigens for these receptors are not known. The TCR beta cDNA libraries carried unique molecular identifiers. MiXCR was run by TCRdb on the PCR reads, yielding one entry per CDR3 protein. This sample has some 890,000 distinct CDR3 sequences, with approximately 53% found just once. Sequencing was carried out using blood. The receptors here all came from a girl between 10 and 17 years old with multiple sclerosis.

Comment on this clonotype: One junction end does not reproduce the germline sequence, and a read error may be involved. The rearrangement uses TRBV27 and TRBJ2-1, with D possibly TRBD2 on 5 matching bases. Germline V gene lookup returns CDR1 MNHEY and CDR2 SMNVEV (reference sequence). This CDR3 is built from 15 residues. In DNA, the CDR3 is TGTGCCAGCAGTTTATCGGGAGAGGGTTACAATGAGCAGGTCTTC. This translates into CASSLSGEGYNEQVF.

This chain links TRBV6-2 or TRBV6-3 with TRBJ2-7; TRBD2 is a possible D gene (6 bases). V was pared by 8 bases and J by 5 bases, with 16 bases between. Germline V CDR1 and CDR2: MNHEY, SVGEGT. CDR3 length equals 13 residues. CDR3 sequence: CASGTLDYHEQYF. The CDR3 bases are TGTGCCAGCGGAACTTTGGACTACCACGAGCAGTACTTC.

The chain uses TRBV15 and TRBJ1-1; TRBD1 is a possible D gene (5 bases). There are 14 residues in the CDR3. The V end was cut by 2 bases, the J end by 1 base, with 8 bases between. Germline loops: CDR1 LNHNV, CDR2 YYDKDF (reference sequence). In DNA form, the CDR3 reads TGTGCCACCAGCAGATCGACAGAGAACACTGAAGCTTTCTTT. Translating it yields CATSRSTENTEAFF.

This chain links TRBV28 with TRBJ2-7; D is unclear. The CDR3 extends over 13 amino acids. V lost 4 bases to trimming and J lost 0 bases, with 7 bases between them. The germline gives CDR1 MDHEN, CDR2 SYDVKM. The CDR3 sequence: CASSSRLSYEQYF. In nucleotides, the CDR3 is TGTGCCAGCAGTTCCCGGCTCTCCTACGAGCAGTACTTC.

As to this clonotype: Without the conserved terminal phenylalanine or tryptophan, this CDR3 likely stems from a read error. The V and J genes are TRBV3-1 and TRBJ2-4, with TRBD1 as a possible D gene (5 bases). The J call may be mistaken, given a closer DNA end match to TRBJ2-7. Germline CDR1 and CDR2: LGHDT and YNNKEL (reference sequence). CDR3 length: 15 amino acids. In nucleotides, the CDR3 is TGTGCCAGCAGCCAAGATGACCCAGGGCTACACGAGCAGTACTGC. It specifies CASSQDDPGLHEQYC.

This chain links TRBV20-1 with TRBJ1-4, with 9 bases fitting TRBD1. V was pared by 6 bases and J by 5 bases, with 4 bases of the junction left unmatched. This CDR3 comprises 13 residues. Germline V gene lookup returns CDR1 DFQATT and CDR2 SNEGSKA (reference sequence). CDR3 region: CSALGQGNEKLFF. The CDR3 nucleotides read TGCAGTGCCCTCGGACAGGGGAATGAAAAACTGTTTTTT.

This clonotype was detected once. This chain joins TRBV3-1 and TRBJ2-7; no clear D gene. This CDR3 comprises 15 residues. CDR1 is LGHDT and CDR2 is YNNKEL in the germline V gene (reference sequence). V was cut by 3 bases and J by 0 bases, with 12 bases left in between. CDR3: CASSHVTGGSYEQYF. The CDR3 coding sequence is TGTGCCAGCAGCCACGTGACTGGCGGCTCCTACGAGCAGTACTTC.

The chain uses TRBV29-1 and TRBJ2-5; D gene uncertain. CDR3 length: 10 residues. From germline, CDR1 is SQVTM and CDR2 ANQGSEA. The CDR3, as DNA: TGCAGTGCCGCCAAAGAGACCCAGTACTTC. This gives the protein CSAAKETQYF.

J is TRBJ2-7 and V is TRBV10-3; the match to TRBD2 covers 7 bases. Per the germline V gene, CDR1 is ENHRY and CDR2 is SYGVKD. The ends lost 2 bases at V and 2 bases at J; junction bases unmatched: 6. There are 15 residues in the CDR3. CDR3 amino acids: CAISESLAETYEQYF. CDR3 coding DNA: TGTGCCATCAGTGAGAGTCTAGCGGAAACCTACGAGCAGTACTTC.

This clonotype was recorded a few times. The V call is TRBV7-9, the J call TRBJ2-6; D may match TRBD1 or TRBD2 (5 bases each). This CDR3 is 19 amino acids long. CDR1 is SEHNR, CDR2 FQNEAQ, per germline (reference sequence). Trimming removed 4 bases from V and 2 bases from J, with 21 bases in between. CDR3 loop: CASSSGWWDGVTGANVLTF. CDR3 bases: TGTGCCAGCAGCTCCGGGTGGTGGGACGGTGTAACTGGGGCCAACGTCCTGACTTTC.